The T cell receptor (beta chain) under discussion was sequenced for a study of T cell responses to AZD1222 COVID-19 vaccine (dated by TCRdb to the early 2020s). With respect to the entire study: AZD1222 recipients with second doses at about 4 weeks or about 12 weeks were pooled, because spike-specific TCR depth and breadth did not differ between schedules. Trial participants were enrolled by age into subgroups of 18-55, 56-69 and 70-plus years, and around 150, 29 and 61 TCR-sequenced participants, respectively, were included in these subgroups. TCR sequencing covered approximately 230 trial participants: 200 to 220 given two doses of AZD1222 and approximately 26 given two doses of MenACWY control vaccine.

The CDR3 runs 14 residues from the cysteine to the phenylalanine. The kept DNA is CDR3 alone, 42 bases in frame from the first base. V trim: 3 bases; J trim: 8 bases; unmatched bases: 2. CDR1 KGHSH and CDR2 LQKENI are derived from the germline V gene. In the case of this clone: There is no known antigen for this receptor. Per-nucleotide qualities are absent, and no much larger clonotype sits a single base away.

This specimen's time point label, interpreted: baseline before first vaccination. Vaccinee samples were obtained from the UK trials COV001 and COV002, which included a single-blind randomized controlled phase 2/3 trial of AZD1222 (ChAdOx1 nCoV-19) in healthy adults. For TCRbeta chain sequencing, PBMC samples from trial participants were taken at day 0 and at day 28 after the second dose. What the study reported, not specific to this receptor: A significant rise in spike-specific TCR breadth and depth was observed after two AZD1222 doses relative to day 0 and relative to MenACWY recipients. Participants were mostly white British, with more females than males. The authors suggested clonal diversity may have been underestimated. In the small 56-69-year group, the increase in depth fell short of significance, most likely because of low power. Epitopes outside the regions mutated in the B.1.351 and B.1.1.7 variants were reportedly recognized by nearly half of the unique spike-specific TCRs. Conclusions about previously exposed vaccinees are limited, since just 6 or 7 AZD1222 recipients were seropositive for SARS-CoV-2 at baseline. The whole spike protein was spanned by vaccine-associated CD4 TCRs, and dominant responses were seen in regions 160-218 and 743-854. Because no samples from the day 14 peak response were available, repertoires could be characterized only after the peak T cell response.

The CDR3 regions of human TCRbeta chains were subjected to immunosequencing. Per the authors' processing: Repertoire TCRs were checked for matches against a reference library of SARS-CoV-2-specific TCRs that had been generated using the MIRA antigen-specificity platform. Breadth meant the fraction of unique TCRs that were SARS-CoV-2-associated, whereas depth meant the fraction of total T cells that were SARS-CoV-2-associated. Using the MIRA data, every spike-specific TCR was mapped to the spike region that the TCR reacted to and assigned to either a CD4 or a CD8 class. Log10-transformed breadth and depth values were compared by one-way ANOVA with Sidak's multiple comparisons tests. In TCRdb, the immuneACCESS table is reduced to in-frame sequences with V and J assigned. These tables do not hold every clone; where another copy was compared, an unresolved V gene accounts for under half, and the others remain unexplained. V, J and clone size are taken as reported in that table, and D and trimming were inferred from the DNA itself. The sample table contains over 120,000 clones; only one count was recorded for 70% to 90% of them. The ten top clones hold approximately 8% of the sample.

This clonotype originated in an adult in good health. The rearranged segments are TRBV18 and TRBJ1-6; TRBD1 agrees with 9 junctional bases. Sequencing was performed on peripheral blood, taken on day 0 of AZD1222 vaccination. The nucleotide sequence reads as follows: TGTGCCAGCTCACCGGGACAGGGTCATTCACCCCTCCACTTT. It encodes CASSPGQGHSPLHF.